Listed here are 10 T cell receptor beta chains from one sample, sequenced in a study of T cells after yellow fever vaccination. Via MiXCR, TCRdb re-called the 5' RACE reads, giving one row per CDR3 protein. The repertoire holds some 160,000 distinct CDR3 sequences, around 7% seen once, with roughly 2.5% in the top ten. Sample: CD4+ T cells sorted from PBMCs, taken 5 days after the first yellow fever vaccination. The receptor source for this set is a man aged 18-30 years who received the YFV17D yellow fever vaccine.

This clonotype appeared a few times. The genes are TRBV7-2 and TRBJ1-4; D is ambiguous. The CDR3 has 14 residues. Per germline, CDR1 SGHTA and CDR2 FQGNSA. Between the trimmed V and J ends, which lost 5 bases and 4 bases, there was a span of 11 bases. The CDR3 loop is CASSPTSFNEKLFF. In DNA, the CDR3 is TGTGCCAGCAGCCCGACGTCCTTTAATGAAAAACTGTTTTTT.

This clonotype was counted between two and nine times. The DNA for the CDR3 is TGCGCCAGCAGCCAAGAAGCCCGGGGCTCTGGGGCCAACGTCCTGACTTTC. This gives the protein CASSQEARGSGANVLTF. V usage is TRBV4-3 and J usage is TRBJ2-6, with D tentatively TRBD2 (5 bases). CDR1 and CDR2 from the germline V gene are LGHNA and YSLEER. Between the trimmed V and J ends, which lost 0 bases and 0 bases, there was a span of 9 bases. The CDR3 is made up of 17 amino acids.

The V gene is TRBV30, the J gene TRBJ1-5; TRBD1 aligns across 7 bases. There are 13 residues in the CDR3. CDR1 GTSNPN and CDR2 SVGIG come from the germline V gene (reference sequence). J was trimmed by 9 bases and V by 1 base; bases with no gene match: 6. The CDR3 DNA follows: TGTGCCTGGAGTGGACAGGGAGATAGGCCCCAGCATTTT. This sequence encodes CAWSGQGDRPQHF.

This clonotype was seen repeatedly, ten times or more. The chain employs TRBV5-1 and TRBJ2-5; 9 bases fit TRBD2. The CDR3 spans 16 residues. Germline V gene lookup returns CDR1 SGHRS and CDR2 YFSETQ. V was clipped by 0 bases and J by 3 bases; unmatched bases: 6. The CDR3 nucleotides are TGCGCCAGCAGCTTGGTTTATAGCGGGGGAGAAGAGACCCAGTACTTC. It yields the protein CASSLVYSGGEETQYF.

This clonotype was observed at least ten times. The J gene is TRBJ2-7, the V gene TRBV29-1; 7 bases agree with TRBD1. Germline assignment: CDR1 SQVTM and CDR2 ANQGSEA. V dropped 5 bases and J dropped 5; count of bases not matched to a gene: 6. This CDR3 is 12 amino acids long. The CDR3 coding sequence is TGCAGCGTTTTCCGGGACAGTCACGAGCAGTACTTC. As protein: CSVFRDSHEQYF.

The sample holds many counts of this clonotype. The chain links TRBV5-1 to TRBJ2-1; TRBD1 is a possible D gene (6 bases). Germline V gene data show CDR1 as SGHRS and CDR2 as YFSETQ. This CDR3 region has 13 residues. The V gene lost 0 bases and the J gene lost 5 bases, with 6 bases spanning the gap. CDR3 nucleotide sequence: TGCGCCAGCAGCTTGGGACAGGACAATGAGCAGTTCTTC. The encoded protein is CASSLGQDNEQFF.

This clonotype has at least ten counts. The chain recombines TRBV6-1 with TRBJ1-5, with TRBD1 matching 9 bases. Looked up from germline, CDR1 is MNHNS and CDR2 is SASEGT. With 4 bases clipped from V and 0 bases from J, the junction kept 13 bases outside the gene matches. The CDR3 length is 19 residues. The CDR3 nucleotides are TGTGCCAGCAGTGGGAACCGGGACAGGGCGGATTATAGCAATCAGCCCCAGCATTTT. This gives the protein CASSGNRDRADYSNQPQHF.

This clonotype was seen at least ten times. This chain connects TRBV5-1 to TRBJ2-5; 7 positions match TRBD2. Per germline, CDR1 SGHRS and CDR2 YFSETQ. This CDR3 is built from 16 residues. J lost 3 bases, V lost 4 bases, and 12 bases had no gene match. CDR3 region: CASSLGSSSGEETQYF. CDR3 nucleotide sequence: TGCGCCAGCAGCCTTGGAAGTTCTAGCGGAGAAGAGACCCAGTACTTC.

This clonotype was observed many times. The chain combines TRBV5-1 with TRBJ2-7; 9 bases are shared with TRBD2. This CDR3 has 16 amino acids. Germline V gene data show CDR1 as SGHRS and CDR2 as YFSETQ. Trimming at V came to 4 bases and at J to 2 bases, leaving 10 bases not matched to a gene. CDR3 sequence reads: CASSRTGGGGAYEQYF. Here the CDR3 DNA reads TGCGCCAGCAGCCGAACCGGGGGCGGGGGGGCCTACGAGCAGTACTTC.

The chain recombines TRBV12-1 with TRBJ1-6. TRBV12-1 is described as a pseudogene. The CDR3 contains 15 residues. Written as DNA, the CDR3 is TGTGCCATCAGCTTTGGGATCCGAGGGAATTCACCCCTCCACTTT. This codes for CAISFGIRGNSPLHF.